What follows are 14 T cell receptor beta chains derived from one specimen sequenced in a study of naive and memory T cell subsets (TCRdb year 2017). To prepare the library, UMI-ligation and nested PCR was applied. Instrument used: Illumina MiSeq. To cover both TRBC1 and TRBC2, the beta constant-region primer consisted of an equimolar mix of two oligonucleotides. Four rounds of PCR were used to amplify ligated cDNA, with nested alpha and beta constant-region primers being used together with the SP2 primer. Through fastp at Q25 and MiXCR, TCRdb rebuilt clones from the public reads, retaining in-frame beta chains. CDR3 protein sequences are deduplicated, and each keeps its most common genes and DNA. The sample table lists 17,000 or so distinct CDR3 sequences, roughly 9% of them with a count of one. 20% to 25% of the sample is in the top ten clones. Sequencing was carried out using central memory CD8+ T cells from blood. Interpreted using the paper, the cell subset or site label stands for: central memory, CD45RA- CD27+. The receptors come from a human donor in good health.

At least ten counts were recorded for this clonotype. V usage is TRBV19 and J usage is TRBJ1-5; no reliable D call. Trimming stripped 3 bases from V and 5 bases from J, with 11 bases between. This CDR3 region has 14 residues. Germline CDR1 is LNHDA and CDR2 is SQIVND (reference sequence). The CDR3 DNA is TGTGCCAGTAGTATTTCAGGAGACTATCAGCCCCAGCATTTT. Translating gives CASSISGDYQPQHF.

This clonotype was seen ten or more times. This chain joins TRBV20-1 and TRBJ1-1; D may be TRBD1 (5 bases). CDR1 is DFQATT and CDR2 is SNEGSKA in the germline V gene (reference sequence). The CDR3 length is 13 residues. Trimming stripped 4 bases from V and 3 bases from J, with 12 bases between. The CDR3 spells CSAKGERDTEAFF. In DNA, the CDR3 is TGCAGTGCTAAAGGGGAAAGGGACACTGAAGCTTTCTTT.

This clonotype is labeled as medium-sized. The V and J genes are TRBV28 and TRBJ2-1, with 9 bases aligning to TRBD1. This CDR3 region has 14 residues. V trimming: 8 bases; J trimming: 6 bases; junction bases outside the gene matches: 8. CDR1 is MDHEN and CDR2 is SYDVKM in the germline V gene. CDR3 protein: CASGGDREINEQFF. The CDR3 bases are TGTGCCAGCGGGGGGGACAGGGAAATCAATGAGCAGTTCTTC. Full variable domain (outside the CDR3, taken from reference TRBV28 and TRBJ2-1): DVKVTQSSRYLVKRTGEKVFLECVQDMDHENMFWYRQDPGLGLRLIYFSYDVKMKEKGDIPEGYSVSREKKERFSLILESASTNQTSMYLCASGGDREINEQFFGPGTRLTVL.

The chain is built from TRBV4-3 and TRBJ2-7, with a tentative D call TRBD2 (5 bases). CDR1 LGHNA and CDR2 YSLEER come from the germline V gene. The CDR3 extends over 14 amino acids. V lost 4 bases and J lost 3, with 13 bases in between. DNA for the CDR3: TGCGCCAGCAGCCGCGGACTCCCCCTCTACGAGCAGTACTTC. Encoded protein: CASSRGLPLYEQYF.

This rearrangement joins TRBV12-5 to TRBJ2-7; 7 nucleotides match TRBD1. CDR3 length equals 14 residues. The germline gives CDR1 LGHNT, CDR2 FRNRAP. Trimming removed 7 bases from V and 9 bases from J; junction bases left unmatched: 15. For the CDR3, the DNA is TGTGCTAGTGAGGGAGCGGACAGGCGGAACGTGCAGTACTTC. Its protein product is CASEGADRRNVQYF.

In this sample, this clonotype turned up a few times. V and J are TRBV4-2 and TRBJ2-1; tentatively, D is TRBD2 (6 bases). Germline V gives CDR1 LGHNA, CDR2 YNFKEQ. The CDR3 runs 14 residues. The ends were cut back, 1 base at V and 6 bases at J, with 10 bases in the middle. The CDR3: CASSQGEVSNEQFF. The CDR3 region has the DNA TGTGCCAGCAGCCAAGGGGAGGTCTCCAATGAGCAGTTCTTC.

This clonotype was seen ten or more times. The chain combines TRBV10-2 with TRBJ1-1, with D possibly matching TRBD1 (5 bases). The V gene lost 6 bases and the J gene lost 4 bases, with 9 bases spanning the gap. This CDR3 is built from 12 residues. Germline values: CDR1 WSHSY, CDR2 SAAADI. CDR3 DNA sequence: TGCGCCAGCAGAGGGGAGATCACTGAAGCTTTCTTT. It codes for CASRGEITEAFF.

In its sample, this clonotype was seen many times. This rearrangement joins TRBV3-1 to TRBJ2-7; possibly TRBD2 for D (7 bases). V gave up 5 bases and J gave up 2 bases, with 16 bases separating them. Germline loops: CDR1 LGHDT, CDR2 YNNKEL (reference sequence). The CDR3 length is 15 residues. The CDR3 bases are TGTGCCAGCAGCGGCAAGGGGGGGCAGCCCTACGAGCAGTACTTC. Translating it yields CASSGKGGQPYEQYF.

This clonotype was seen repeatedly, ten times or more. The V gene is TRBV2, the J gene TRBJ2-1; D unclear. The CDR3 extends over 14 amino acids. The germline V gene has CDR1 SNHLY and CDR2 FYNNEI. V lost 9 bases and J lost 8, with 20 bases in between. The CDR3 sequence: CAREVDKVSDEQFF. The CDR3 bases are TGTGCCAGAGAGGTCGATAAGGTCAGCGATGAGCAGTTCTTC.

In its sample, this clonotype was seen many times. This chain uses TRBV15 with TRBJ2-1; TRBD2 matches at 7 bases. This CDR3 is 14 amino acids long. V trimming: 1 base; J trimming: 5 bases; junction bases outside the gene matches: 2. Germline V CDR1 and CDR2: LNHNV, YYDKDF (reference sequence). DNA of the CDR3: TGTGCCACCAGCAGAGGGGGACTAAACAATGAGCAGTTCTTC. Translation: CATSRGGLNNEQFF.

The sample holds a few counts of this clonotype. The CDR3 sequence: CASSSTGGSEKLFF. CDR3 nucleotide sequence: TGTGCCAGCAGCTCGACAGGAGGAAGTGAAAAACTGTTTTTT. The chain couples TRBV7-9 to TRBJ1-4, with D perhaps TRBD1 (6 bases). CDR1 and CDR2 from the germline V gene are SEHNR and FQNEAQ (reference sequence). V gave up 4 bases and J gave up 7 bases, with 13 bases separating them. The CDR3 totals 14 residues.

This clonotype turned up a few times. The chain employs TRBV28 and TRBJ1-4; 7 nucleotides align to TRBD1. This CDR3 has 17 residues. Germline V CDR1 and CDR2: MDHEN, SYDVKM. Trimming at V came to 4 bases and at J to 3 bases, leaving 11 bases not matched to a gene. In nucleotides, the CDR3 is TGTGCCAGCAGTTACGGACAGGAGGGAACGCCTAATGAAAAACTGTTTTTT. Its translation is CASSYGQEGTPNEKLFF.

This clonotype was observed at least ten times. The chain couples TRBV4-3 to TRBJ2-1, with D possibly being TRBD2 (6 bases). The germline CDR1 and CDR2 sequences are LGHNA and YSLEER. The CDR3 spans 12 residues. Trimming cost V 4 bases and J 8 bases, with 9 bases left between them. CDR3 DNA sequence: TGCGCCAGCAGCCGTTGGGGGGATGAGCAGTTCTTC. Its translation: CASSRWGDEQFF.

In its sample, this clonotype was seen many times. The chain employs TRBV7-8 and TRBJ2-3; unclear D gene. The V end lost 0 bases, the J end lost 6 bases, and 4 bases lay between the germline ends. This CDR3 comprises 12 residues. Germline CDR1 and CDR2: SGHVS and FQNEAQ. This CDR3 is CASSLALDTQYF. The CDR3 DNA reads TGTGCCAGCAGCTTAGCGCTGGATACGCAGTATTTT.